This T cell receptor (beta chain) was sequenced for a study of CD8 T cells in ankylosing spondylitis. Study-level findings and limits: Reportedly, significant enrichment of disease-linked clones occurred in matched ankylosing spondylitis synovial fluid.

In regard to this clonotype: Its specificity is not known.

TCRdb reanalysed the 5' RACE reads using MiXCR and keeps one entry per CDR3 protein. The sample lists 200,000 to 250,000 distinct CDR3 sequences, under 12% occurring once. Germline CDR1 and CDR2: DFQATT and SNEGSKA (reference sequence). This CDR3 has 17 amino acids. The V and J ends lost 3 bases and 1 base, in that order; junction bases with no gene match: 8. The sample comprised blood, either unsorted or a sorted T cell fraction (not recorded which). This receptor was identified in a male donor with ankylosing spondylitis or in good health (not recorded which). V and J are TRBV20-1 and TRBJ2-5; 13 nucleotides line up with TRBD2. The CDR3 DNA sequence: TGCAGTGCTAGGGACTGGACTAGCGGGGGCTCCCAAGAGACCCAGTACTTC. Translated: CSARDWTSGGSQETQYF.